This T cell receptor (beta chain) appears in the sequencing data of a study of T-cell reconstitution after alpha-beta-depleted transplantation in children. A TCRbeta library incorporating unique molecular identifiers was prepared. TCRdb recomputed calls from the PCR reads with MiXCR, one row per CDR3 protein. The repertoire holds 180,000 or so distinct CDR3 sequences, with roughly 6.3% as singletons. CDR1 and CDR2 (germline): SGHAT, FQNNGV. This CDR3 contains 18 residues. Deletions cut 4 bases from V and 2 bases from J, with 23 bases between. Findings and limits, study-wide: Reportedly, roughly two months post-transplant, alpha-beta T cells arose from several hundred expanded graft clones. At the one-year point after transplant, T-cell counts and TCRbeta diversity were found to come mostly from T cells that had been newly produced.

This clonotype has at least ten counts. Its antigen is undetermined. The clonotype comes from a girl less than two years old with combined immunodeficiency, due to receive a stem cell transplant. The rearrangement joins TRBV11-2 to TRBJ1-2, with D unresolved. The material sequenced was PBMCs, taken before TCRalphabeta/CD19-depleted stem cell transplant. DNA for the CDR3: TGTGCCAGCAGCTCAAGAGGACCGACGCCCGAGAGGAACTATGGCTACACCTTC. Amino acids: CASSSRGPTPERNYGYTF.